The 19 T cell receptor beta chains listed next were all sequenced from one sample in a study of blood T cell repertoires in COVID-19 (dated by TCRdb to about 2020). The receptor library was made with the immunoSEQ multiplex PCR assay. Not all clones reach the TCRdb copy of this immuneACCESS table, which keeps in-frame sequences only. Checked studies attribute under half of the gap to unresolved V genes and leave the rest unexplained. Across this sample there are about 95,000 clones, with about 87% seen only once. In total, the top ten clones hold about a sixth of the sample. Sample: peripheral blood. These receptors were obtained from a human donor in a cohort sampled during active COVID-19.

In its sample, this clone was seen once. CDR3 sequence: CASSASAETQYF. In DNA, the CDR3 is TGTGCCAGCAGTGCTAGCGCGGAGACCCAGTACTTC. The chain combines TRBV6-2 or TRBV6-3 with TRBJ2-5, with D possibly TRBD2 on 6 matching bases. The CDR3 runs 12 residues. Germline assignment: CDR1 MNHEY and CDR2 SVGEGT. Trimming pared 5 bases from V and 5 bases from J, leaving 9 bases between.

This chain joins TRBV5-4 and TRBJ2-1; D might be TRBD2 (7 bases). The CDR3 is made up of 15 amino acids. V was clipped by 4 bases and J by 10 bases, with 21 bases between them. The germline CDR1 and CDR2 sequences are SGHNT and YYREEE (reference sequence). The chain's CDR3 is CASSSGGGLVEEQFF. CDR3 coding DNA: TGTGCCAGCAGCAGTGGGGGGGGCCTCGTCGAAGAGCAGTTCTTC.

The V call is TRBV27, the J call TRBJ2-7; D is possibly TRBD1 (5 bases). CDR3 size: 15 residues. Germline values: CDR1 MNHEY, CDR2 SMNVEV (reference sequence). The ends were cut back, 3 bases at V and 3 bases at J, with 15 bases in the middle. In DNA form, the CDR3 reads TGTGCCAGCAGTTTTTCAGGGTCTAACCTCTACGAGCAGTACTTC. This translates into CASSFSGSNLYEQYF.

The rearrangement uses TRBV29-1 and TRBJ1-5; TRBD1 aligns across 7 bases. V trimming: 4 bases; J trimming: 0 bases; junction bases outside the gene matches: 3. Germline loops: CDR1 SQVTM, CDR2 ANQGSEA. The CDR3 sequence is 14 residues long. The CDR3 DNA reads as TGCAGCGTTGGGACAGGCATTAGCAATCAGCCCCAGCATTTT. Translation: CSVGTGISNQPQHF. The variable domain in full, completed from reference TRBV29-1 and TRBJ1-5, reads SAVISQKPSRDICQRGTSLTIQCQVDSQVTMMFWYRQQPGQSLTLIATANQGSEATYESGFVIDKFPISRPNLTFSTLTVSNMSPEDSSIYLCSVGTGISNQPQHFGDGTRLSIL.

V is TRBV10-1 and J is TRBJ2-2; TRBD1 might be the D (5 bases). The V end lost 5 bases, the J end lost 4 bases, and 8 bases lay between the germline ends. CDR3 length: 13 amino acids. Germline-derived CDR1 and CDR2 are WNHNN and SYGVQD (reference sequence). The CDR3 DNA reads TGCGCCAGCAGTATCAGGGCCACCGGGGAGCTGTTTTTT. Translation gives CASSIRATGELFF.

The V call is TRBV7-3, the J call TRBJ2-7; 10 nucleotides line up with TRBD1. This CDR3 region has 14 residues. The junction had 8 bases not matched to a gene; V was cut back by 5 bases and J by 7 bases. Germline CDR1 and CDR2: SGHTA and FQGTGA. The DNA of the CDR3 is TGTGCCAGCAGCCTCGGGACAGGGGTATGGGAGCAGTACTTC. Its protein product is CASSLGTGVWEQYF.

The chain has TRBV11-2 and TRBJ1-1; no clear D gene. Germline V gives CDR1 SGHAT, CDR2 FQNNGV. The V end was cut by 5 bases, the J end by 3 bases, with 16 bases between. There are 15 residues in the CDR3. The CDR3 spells CASSHRQLSYTEAFF. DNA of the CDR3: TGTGCCAGCAGCCATCGACAATTGTCCTACACTGAAGCTTTCTTT. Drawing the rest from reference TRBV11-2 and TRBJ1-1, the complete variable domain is EAGVAQSPRYKIIEKRQSVAFWCNPISGHATLYWYQQILGQGPKLLIQFQNNGVVDDSQLPKDRFSAERLKGVDSTLKIQPAKLEDSAVYLCASSHRQLSYTEAFFGQGTRLTVV.

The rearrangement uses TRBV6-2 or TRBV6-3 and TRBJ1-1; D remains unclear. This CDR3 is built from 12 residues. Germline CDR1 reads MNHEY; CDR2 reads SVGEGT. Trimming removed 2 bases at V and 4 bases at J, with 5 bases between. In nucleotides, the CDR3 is TGTGCCAGCAGTTACCCTACCACTGAAGCTTTCTTT. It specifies CASSYPTTEAFF.

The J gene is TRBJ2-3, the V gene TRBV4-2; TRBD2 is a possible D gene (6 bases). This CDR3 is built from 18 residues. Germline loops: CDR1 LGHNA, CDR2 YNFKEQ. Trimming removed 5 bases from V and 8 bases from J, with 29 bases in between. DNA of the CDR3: TGTGCCAGCAGCTCAACCACGCCGGGACTTTCCACAGAGGTTACGCAGTATTTT. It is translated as CASSSTTPGLSTEVTQYF.

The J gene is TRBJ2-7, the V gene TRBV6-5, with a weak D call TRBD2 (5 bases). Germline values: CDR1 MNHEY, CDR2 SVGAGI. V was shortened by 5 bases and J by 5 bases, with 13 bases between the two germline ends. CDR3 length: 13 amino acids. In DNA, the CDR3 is TGTGCCAGCAGTCTAGCCGTTAGGGACGAGCAGTACTTC. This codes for CASSLAVRDEQYF.

The CDR3 bases are TGCAGTGCTAGTCGAGCGAAGCAAGAGACCCAGTACTTC. It codes for CSASRAKQETQYF. This sequence joins TRBV20-1 and TRBJ2-5; D call uncertain. V was trimmed by 3 bases and J by 2 bases, leaving 10 bases between them. This CDR3 has 13 residues. Germline V gives CDR1 DFQATT, CDR2 SNEGSKA (reference sequence).

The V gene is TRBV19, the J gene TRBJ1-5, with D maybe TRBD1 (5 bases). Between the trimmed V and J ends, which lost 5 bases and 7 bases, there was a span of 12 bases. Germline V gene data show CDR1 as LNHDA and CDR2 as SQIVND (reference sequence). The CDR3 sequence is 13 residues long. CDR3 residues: CASSAGVWQPQHF. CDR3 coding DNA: TGTGCCAGTAGTGCGGGGGTTTGGCAGCCCCAGCATTTT.

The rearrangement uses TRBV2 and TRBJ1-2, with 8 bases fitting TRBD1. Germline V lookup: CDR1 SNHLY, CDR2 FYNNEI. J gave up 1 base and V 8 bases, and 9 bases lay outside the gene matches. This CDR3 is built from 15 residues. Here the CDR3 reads CASDGQGLNNYGYTF. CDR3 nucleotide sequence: TGTGCCAGCGACGGACAGGGCCTAAATAACTATGGCTACACCTTC. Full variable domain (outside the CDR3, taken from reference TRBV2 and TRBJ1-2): EPEVTQTPSHQVTQMGQEVILRCVPISNHLYFYWYRQILGQKVEFLVSFYNNEISEKSEIFDDQFSVERPDGSNFTLKIRSTKLEDSAMYFCASDGQGLNNYGYTFGSGTRLTVV.

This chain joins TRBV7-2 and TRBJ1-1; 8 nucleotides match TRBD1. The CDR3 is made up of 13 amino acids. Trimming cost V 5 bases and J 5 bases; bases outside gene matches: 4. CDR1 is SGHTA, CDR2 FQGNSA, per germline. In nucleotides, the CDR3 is TGTGCCAGCAGCGGACAGGGTAGAACTGAAGCTTTCTTT. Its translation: CASSGQGRTEAFF. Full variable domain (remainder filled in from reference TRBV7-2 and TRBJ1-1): GAGVSQSPSNKVTEKGKDVELRCDPISGHTALYWYRQSLGQGLEFLIYFQGNSAPDKSGLPSDRFSAERTGGSVSTLTIQRTQQEDSAVYLCASSGQGRTEAFFGQGTRLTVV.

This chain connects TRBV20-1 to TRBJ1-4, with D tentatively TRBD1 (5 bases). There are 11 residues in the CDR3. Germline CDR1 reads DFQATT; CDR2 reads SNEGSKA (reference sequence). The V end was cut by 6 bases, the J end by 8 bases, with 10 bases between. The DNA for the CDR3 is TGCAGTGCAGGGGCTGGGGAAAAACTGTTTTTT. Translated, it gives CSAGAGEKLFF.

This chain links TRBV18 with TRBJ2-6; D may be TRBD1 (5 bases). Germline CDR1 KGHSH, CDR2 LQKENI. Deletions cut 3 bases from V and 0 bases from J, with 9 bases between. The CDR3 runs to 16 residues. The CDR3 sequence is CASSPQGRSGANVLTF. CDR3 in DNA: TGTGCCAGCTCACCTCAGGGCCGCTCTGGGGCCAACGTCCTGACTTTC.

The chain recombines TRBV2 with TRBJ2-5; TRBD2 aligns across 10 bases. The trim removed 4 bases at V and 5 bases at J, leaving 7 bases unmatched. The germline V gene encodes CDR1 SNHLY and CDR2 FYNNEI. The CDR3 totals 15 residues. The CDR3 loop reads CASSGPSGGGETQYF. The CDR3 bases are TGTGCCAGCAGTGGGCCTAGCGGGGGTGGGGAGACCCAGTACTTC.

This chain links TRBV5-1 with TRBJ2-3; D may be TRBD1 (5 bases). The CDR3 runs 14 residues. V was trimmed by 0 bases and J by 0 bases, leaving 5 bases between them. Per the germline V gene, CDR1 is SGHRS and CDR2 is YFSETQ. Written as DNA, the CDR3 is TGCGCCAGCAGCTTGGGGACAAGCACAGATACGCAGTATTTT. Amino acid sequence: CASSLGTSTDTQYF.

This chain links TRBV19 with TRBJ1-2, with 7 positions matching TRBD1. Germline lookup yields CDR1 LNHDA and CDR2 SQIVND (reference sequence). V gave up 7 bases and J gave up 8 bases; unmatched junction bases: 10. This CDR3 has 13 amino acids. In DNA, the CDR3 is TGTGCCAGTACCGTCGACAGGGAAGGAGGCTACACCTTC. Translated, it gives CASTVDREGGYTF.